This T cell receptor (beta chain) was sequenced in a study of cytomegalovirus exposure and HLA in healthy donors. V dropped 8 bases and J dropped 0; count of bases not matched to a gene: 6. Germline assignment: CDR1 MNHEY and CDR2 SMNVEV (reference sequence). The length of the CDR3 is 17 residues. At sampling all donors were nominally healthy, likely with unrecorded immune exposures. This clone was counted between two and nine times. The antigen remains undetermined. Overall study results and limits: A few chains tied to CMV proved CMV antigen-specific in vitro. Reported findings show TCR beta sequences accurately forecast HLA-A and HLA-B alleles in most subjects. Most CMV-associated TCR beta chains were later found to appear HLA-restricted.

The PCR contained 60 Vbeta and 13 Jbeta primers. TCRdb keeps only in-frame clones here, not all; method: immunoSEQ multiplex PCR. The repertoire consists of some 130,000 clones, with around 73% occurring once and the leading ten covering 1.3% to 1.5%. The rearrangement links TRBV27 to TRBJ2-3; 15 bases align to TRBD2. This clonotype was sampled from a female donor in good health and CMV-seronegative. The sample comprised PBMCs. CDR3 loop: CASRGLAGGTSTDTQYF. CDR3 bases: TGTGCCAGCCGAGGACTAGCGGGGGGGACTAGCACAGATACGCAGTATTTT.